The sequence of this T cell receptor beta chain was determined in a study of blood T cells in healthy people across ages. Trimming took 1 base from V and 8 from J, leaving 12 bases between them. The CDR3 is made up of 13 amino acids. Germline lookup yields CDR1 SGHRS and CDR2 YFSETQ. With a J-beta primer mix and a sample-barcoded 5' primer, a second PCR ran about 6 to 11 cycles. TCRdb independently ran MiXCR on the 5' RACE reads; one entry per CDR3 protein. Of under 1,000,000 distinct CDR3 sequences in the sample, 30% to 45% were seen once. The clonotype comes from a man aged 18 to 35 in good health. Sequencing was performed on blood. The chain recombines TRBV5-1 with TRBJ1-1; D remains ambiguous. This chain's CDR3 is CASSLIGRGEAFF. The CDR3 DNA follows: TGCGCCAGCAGCTTGATCGGGCGGGGAGAAGCTTTCTTT.